This T cell receptor beta chain was profiled in a study of blood T cell repertoires in COVID-19. Background on the study: PBMCs, B-cell-depleted T cells, or T cells provided the cDNA or gDNA that made up the material.

This clone has a single count. Original methodology: Amplification from reference gene primers served as the basis for estimated nucleated cell counts. TCRdb's copy holds only in-frame clones and misses some; the assay was immunoSEQ multiplex PCR. V, J and clone size are those of that table, while D and trimming were read from the DNA. The data contain under 250,000 clones, roughly nine tenths of them singletons. Deletions cut 4 bases from V and 12 bases from J, with 13 bases between. The CDR3 extends over 11 amino acids. In germline, CDR1 is MDHEN, CDR2 SYDVKM. The sequence was collected from a woman between 55 and 75 years old who had recovered from COVID-19. Sequencing was done on a sample of peripheral blood. This chain links TRBV28 with TRBJ2-7; a possible D gene is TRBD1 (5 bases). CDR3 DNA sequence: TGTGCCAGCAGTTACCGACAGAAGCCGTACTTC. Its translation: CASSYRQKPYF.